This passage covers 11 T cell receptor beta chains from one sample sequenced in a study of blood T cell repertoires in COVID-19 (dated by TCRdb to between 2020 and 2021). To prepare the library, the immunoSEQ multiplex PCR assay was applied. TCRdb re-hosts the immuneACCESS table, in-frame sequences only. Its copies lack some clones; in the studies checked, an unresolved V gene accounts for under half of them, and the cause for the rest is not known. The table for this sample lists 70,000 to 90,000 clones; about 89% of them were counted only once. The ten largest make up 1% to 1.5% of the sample. What was sequenced was PBMCs or T cells enriched from blood (not recorded which). These receptors all come from a woman in her forties or fifties with acute COVID-19.

The chain uses TRBV2 and TRBJ2-2, with D possibly being TRBD2 (6 bases). The germline CDR1 and CDR2 sequences are SNHLY and FYNNEI. The CDR3 length is 13 residues. V dropped 7 bases and J dropped 1 base, with 7 bases sitting between them. CDR3 coding DNA: TGTGCCAGCAAGGGAGGGAACACCGGGGAGCTGTTTTTT. Protein sequence: CASKGGNTGELFF.

This clone has only a few counts. V is TRBV6-2 or TRBV6-3 and J is TRBJ2-1; no clear D gene. The CDR3 is 13 residues long. Trimming left V 2 bases short and J 9 bases short, with 11 bases between. From germline, CDR1 is MNHEY and CDR2 SVGEGT. The CDR3 sequence: CASSYLTQVEQFF. In DNA form, the CDR3 reads TGTGCCAGCAGTTACCTGACTCAAGTTGAGCAGTTCTTC.

This chain connects TRBV9 to TRBJ1-1; D uncertain. V shed 4 bases and J shed 1 base, with 8 bases lying between them. This CDR3 spans 13 amino acids. The germline V gene has CDR1 SGDLS and CDR2 YYNGEE. The CDR3 DNA reads as TGTGCCAGCAGCCCTGACTGGAACACTGAAGCTTTCTTT. Amino acids: CASSPDWNTEAFF.

This chain links TRBV6-5 with TRBJ2-1; 12 bases line up with TRBD2. The CDR3 loop spans 15 amino acids. V shed 3 bases, J shed 10 bases, and the junction held 7 bases outside the gene matches. Germline CDR1 MNHEY, CDR2 SVGAGI. As DNA, the CDR3 is TGTGCCAGCAGTTATCTAGCGGGAGGGCCTGGGGAGCAGTTCTTC. Protein product: CASSYLAGGPGEQFF.

The chain employs TRBV4-2 and TRBJ2-1; 14 bases fit TRBD2. CDR1 and CDR2 from the germline V gene are LGHNA and YNFKEQ. The CDR3 runs to 21 residues. The V and J ends lost 3 bases and 0 bases, in that order; junction bases with no gene match: 13. The CDR3 coding sequence is TGTGCCAGCAGCCAGATACCGGGACTAGCGGGAGTCTGGAGCTCCTACAATGAGCAGTTCTTC. Translating it yields CASSQIPGLAGVWSSYNEQFF.

This chain joins TRBV7-9 and TRBJ2-3, with 8 positions matching TRBD2. Germline trimming cut 2 bases from V and 5 bases from J; bases unmatched to any gene: 6. Germline V gene sequence: CDR1 SEHNR, CDR2 FQNEAQ (reference sequence). The CDR3 covers 15 residues. CDR3 sequence reads: CASSLMGLGIDTQYF. The CDR3 nucleotides read TGTGCCAGCAGCTTAATGGGACTAGGAATAGATACGCAGTATTTT.

Only one count was recorded for this clone. CDR3 residues: CASSPPGTGLNTEAFF. The CDR3 DNA is TGTGCCAGTAGTCCCCCCGGGACAGGGTTGAACACTGAAGCTTTCTTT. V is TRBV19 and J is TRBJ1-1, with 9 positions matching TRBD1. Trimming removed 5 bases from V and 0 bases from J; junction bases left unmatched: 7. This CDR3 spans 16 amino acids. CDR1 and CDR2 from the germline V gene are LNHDA and SQIVND (reference sequence). Complete variable domain (other parts from reference TRBV19 and TRBJ1-1): DGGITQSPKYLFRKEGQNVTLSCEQNLNHDAMYWYRQDPGQGLRLIYYSQIVNDFQKGDIAEGYSVSREKKESFPLTVTSAQKNPTAFYLCASSPPGTGLNTEAFFGQGTRLTVV.

The J gene is TRBJ1-1, the V gene TRBV30, with D possibly TRBD1 on 5 matching bases. Germline loops: CDR1 GTSNPN, CDR2 SVGIG (reference sequence). V gave up 0 bases and J gave up 11 bases, with 16 bases separating them. The CDR3 totals 13 residues. As DNA, the CDR3 is TGTGCCTGGAGTGTACTTCGGGGGACTAGGGCTTTCTTT. Amino acid sequence: CAWSVLRGTRAFF.

J is TRBJ1-5 and V is TRBV4-1; TRBD1 matches at 10 bases. Germline lookup yields CDR1 MGHRA and CDR2 YSYEKL. This CDR3 spans 14 amino acids. After removal of 3 bases from V and 6 bases from J, the junction contained 2 bases not matched to a gene. The CDR3 nucleotides read TGCGCCAGCAGCCAGGGGGACAGGGGTCAGCCCCAGCATTTT. Translated: CASSQGDRGQPQHF.

The chain links TRBV6-2 or TRBV6-3 to TRBJ1-6, with D hard to call. V was shortened by 4 bases and J by 14 bases, with 12 bases between the two germline ends. Germline assignment: CDR1 MNHEY and CDR2 SVGEGT. The CDR3 is 12 residues long. The CDR3 nucleotides are TGTGCCAGCAGTTCCCCCCCCGGGGCCCTCCACTTT. Protein sequence: CASSSPPGALHF.

The chain combines TRBV24-1 with TRBJ2-7, with 13 bases aligning to TRBD2. CDR1 and CDR2 (germline): KGHDR, SFDVKD. The CDR3 length is 15 residues. The ends lost 7 bases at V and 3 bases at J; junction bases unmatched: 5. CDR3 sequence reads: CATSRTSGSIYEQYF. For the CDR3, the DNA is TGTGCCACCAGCCGGACTAGCGGGAGTATCTACGAGCAGTACTTC.